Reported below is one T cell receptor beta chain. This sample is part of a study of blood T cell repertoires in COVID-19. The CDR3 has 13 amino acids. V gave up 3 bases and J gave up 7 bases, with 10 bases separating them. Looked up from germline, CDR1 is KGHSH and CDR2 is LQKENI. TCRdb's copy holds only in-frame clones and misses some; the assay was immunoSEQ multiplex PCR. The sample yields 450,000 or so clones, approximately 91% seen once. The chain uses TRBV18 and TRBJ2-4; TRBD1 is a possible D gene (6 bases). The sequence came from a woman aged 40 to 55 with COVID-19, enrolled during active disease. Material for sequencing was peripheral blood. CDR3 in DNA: TGTGCCAGCTCACCTTCGCAGGGGAACATTCAGTACTTC. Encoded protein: CASSPSQGNIQYF.